This T cell receptor (beta chain) was documented in a study of shared clonotypes between healthy human individuals. With regard to this clone: The antigen remains undetermined.

General study findings and limits: Owing to a small donor count, the genetic and exposure-history diversity represented was limited.

Participating donors were healthy, HIV-negative adults free of recent acute infections or vaccinations. Each PCR replicate run on unsorted PBMC took in 300 to 350 ng DNA, roughly 29,000 T cell genomes. Original data processing: With immunoSEQ giving junction-only sequences and no quality scores, filtering differed. The assay was immunoSEQ multiplex PCR, and TCRdb's table has in-frame clones only and misses some. The V and J calls and clone size are taken from that table; D and trimming were inferred from the DNA. The sample consists of roughly 500,000 clones, approximately 81% of them appearing once. The TCR sequence derives from a woman aged 40 to 50 in good health. Some clones in this sample may be carry-over from other donors' samples. Sequencing used PBMCs.

CDR3 residues: CASSISDREVETQYF. The CDR3 DNA sequence: TGTGCCAGCAGCATCAGCGACAGGGAGGTCGAGACCCAGTACTTC. The chain carries TRBV9 and TRBJ2-5; a possible D gene is TRBD1 (7 bases). This CDR3 spans 15 amino acids. Trimming left V 4 bases short and J 5 bases short, with 18 bases between. Per germline, CDR1 SGDLS and CDR2 YYNGEE.